This T cell receptor (beta chain) was profiled in a study of blood T cells in healthy people across ages. Germline CDR1 reads KGHSH; CDR2 reads LQKENI. The CDR3 length is 13 residues. V lost 0 bases and J lost 10, with 12 bases in between. This clonotype has at least ten counts. Alongside a J-beta primer mix, a sample-barcoded 5' primer served in a second PCR lasting about 7 to 11 cycles. Every sample produced at least 3 million CDR3-containing paired-end reads. TCRdb used MiXCR to reprocess the 5' RACE reads, holding one entry per CDR3 protein. This table holds 1.5 million or so distinct CDR3 sequences, approximately 42% found once.

V and J are TRBV18 and TRBJ2-5; no firm D call. The receptor comes from a woman aged 18-35 years in good health. Specimen: blood. The CDR3 coding sequence is TGTGCCAGCTCACCACCGCAGCGCGGCGGCCAGTACTTC. Translating gives CASSPPQRGGQYF.